This T cell receptor beta chain comes out of a study of blood T cell repertoires in COVID-19 (TCRdb year 2020). About the investigation overall: The collaborator samples originated in the United States, Italy and Spain and spanned the acute and convalescent phases of COVID-19. The prospective study material was composed of cDNA or gDNA derived from T cells, B-cell-depleted T cells, or PBMCs. Subjects who had been exposed to COVID-19, were actively infected with it, or had recovered from it provided the deeply sampled blood TCRbeta repertoires that made up the dataset. The repertoires were released in a freely available public database meant as a resource for research on the immune response to SARS-CoV-2. The samples were drawn from the first 160 participants of the ongoing ImmuneRACE study and from more than 1,000 subjects provided by 6 global collaborators. The sample metadata nearly always contained a de-identified subject ID, COVID-19 status, age in years and sex. Where HLA class I and class II types were available, the types were taken from metadata supplied by the sample provider, not from assay-based typing. Results the study describes overall, beyond this receptor: The amount of clinical and demographic metadata varied by source and participant and was provided uncurated.

The CDR3 starts with the cysteine, ends with the phenylalanine, and has 15 residues. Just the 45-base CDR3 DNA is kept, in frame starting at base 1. Per the germline V gene, SGHDT is the CDR1 and YYEEEE is the CDR2. Unmatched junction bases come to 7, with V trimmed by 4 bases and J by 3 bases. TCRbeta CDR3 regions were amplified from genomic DNA using the immunoSEQ Assay, a bias-controlled multiplex PCR. The authors' analysis ran thus. The number of nucleated cells in each sample was estimated by amplification of reference gene primers within the assay. Sequence reads were collapsed and filtered to measure the absolute abundance of every unique TCRbeta CDR3 rearrangement. For each sample, productive Simpson clonality was calculated as the square root of Simpson's diversity index across productive rearrangements. TCRdb's version of the immuneACCESS table is confined to in-frame rearrangements and falls short of the full clone set. An unresolved V gene accounts for under half of the shortfall where checked; the remainder is of unknown origin. For V, J and clone size, that table is used; D and trimming come from the DNA. This sample has about 240,000 clones in its table, and roughly four fifths of those were observed once. Roughly 9.6% of the sample lies in the top ten.

In regard to this clone: The antigen this receptor binds is unknown. It has no much larger one-base neighbor in the sample; base qualities were not kept.

Collaborating institutions collected whole blood in K2EDTA tubes following their own protocols. For TCRbeta analysis, collaborator samples were shipped as frozen whole blood, as isolated PBMCs, or as DNA extracted from either sample type. The rearrangement joined TRBV5-6 to TRBJ1-3; TRBD1 aligns with 7 central bases. Sequencing was carried out using peripheral blood. This TCR came from a woman older than 75 with acute or convalescent COVID-19. The DNA sequence follows: TGTGCCAGCAGCATCAGGACAGGAATTGGAAACACCATATATTTT. This gives the protein CASSIRTGIGNTIYF.